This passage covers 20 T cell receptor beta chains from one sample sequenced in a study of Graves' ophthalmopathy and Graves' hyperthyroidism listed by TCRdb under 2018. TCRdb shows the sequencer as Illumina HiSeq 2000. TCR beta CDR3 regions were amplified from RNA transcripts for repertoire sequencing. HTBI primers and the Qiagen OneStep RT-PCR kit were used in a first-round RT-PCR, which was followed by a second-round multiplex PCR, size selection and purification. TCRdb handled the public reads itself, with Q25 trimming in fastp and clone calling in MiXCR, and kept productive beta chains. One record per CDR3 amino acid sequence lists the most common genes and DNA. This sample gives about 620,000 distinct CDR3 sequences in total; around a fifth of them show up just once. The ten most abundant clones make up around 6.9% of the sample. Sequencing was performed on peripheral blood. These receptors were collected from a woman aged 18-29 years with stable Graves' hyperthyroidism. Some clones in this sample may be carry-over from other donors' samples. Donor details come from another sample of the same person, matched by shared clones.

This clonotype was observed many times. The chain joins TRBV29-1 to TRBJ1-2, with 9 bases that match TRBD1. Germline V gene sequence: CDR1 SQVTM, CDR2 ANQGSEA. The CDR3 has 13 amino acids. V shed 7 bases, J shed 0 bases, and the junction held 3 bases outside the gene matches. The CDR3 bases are TGCAGCGGGGACAGGGCAACTAACTATGGCTACACCTTC. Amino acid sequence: CSGDRATNYGYTF.

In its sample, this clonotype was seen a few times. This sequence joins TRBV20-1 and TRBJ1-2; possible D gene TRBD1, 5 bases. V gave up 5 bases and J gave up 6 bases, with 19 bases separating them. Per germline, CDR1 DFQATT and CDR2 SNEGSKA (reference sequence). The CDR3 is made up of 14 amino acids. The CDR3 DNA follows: TGCAGTGCTTGGGGCACTGGGGGGGACGATGGCTACACCTTC. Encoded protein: CSAWGTGGDDGYTF.

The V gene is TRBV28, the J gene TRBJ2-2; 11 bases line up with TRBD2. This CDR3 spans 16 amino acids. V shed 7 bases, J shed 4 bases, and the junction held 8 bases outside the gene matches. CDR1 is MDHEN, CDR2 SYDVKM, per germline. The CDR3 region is CASKFSGRAGTGELFF. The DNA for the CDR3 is TGTGCCAGCAAATTTAGCGGGAGGGCCGGCACCGGGGAGCTGTTTTTT.

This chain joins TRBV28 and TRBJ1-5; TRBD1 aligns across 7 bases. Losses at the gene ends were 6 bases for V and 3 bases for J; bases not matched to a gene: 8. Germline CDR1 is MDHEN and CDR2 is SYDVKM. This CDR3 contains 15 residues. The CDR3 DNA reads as TGTGCCAGCAGCTCGGGGGGACAGCACAATCAGCCCCAGCATTTT. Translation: CASSSGGQHNQPQHF.

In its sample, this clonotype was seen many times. DNA of the CDR3: TGTGCCAGCAGGAGCACTAGCGGGGGGGCAGGAGAGACCCAGTACTTC. It translates to CASRSTSGGAGETQYF. The V gene is TRBV6-1, the J gene TRBJ2-5, with 13 bases identical to TRBD2. V was pared by 6 bases and J by 4 bases, with 8 bases of the junction left unmatched. CDR1 and CDR2 (germline): MNHNS, SASEGT. The CDR3 loop spans 16 amino acids.

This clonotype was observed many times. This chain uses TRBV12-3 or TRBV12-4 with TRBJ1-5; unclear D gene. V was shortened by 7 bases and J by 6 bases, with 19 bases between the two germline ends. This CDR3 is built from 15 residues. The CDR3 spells CASTSREGSSQPQHF. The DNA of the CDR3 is TGTGCCAGCACGTCACGGGAGGGTTCTAGTCAGCCCCAGCATTTT.

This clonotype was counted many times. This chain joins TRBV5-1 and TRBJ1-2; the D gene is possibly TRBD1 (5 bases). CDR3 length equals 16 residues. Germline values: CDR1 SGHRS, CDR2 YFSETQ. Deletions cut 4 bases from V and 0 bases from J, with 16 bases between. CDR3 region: CASSLEGNFPNYGYTF. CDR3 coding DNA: TGCGCCAGCAGCCTGGAGGGGAACTTTCCTAACTATGGCTACACCTTC.

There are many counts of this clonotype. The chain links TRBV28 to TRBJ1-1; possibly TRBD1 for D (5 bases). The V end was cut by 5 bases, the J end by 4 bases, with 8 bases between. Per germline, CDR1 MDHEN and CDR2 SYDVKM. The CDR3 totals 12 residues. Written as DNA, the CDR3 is TGTGCCAGCAGTCGCAGGGTCACTGAAGCTTTCTTT. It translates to CASSRRVTEAFF.

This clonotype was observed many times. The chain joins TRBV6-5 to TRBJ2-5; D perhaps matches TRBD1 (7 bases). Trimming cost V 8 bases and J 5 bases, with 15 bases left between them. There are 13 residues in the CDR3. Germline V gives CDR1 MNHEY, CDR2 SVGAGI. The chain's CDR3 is CASRGSQGETQYF. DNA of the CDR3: TGTGCCAGCCGGGGGTCACAGGGGGAGACCCAGTACTTC.

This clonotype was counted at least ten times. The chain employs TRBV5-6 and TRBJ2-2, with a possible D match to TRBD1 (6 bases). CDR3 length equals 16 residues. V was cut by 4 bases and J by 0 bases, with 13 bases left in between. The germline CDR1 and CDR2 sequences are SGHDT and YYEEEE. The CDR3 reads CASSTTDSPNTGELFF. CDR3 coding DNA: TGTGCCAGCAGCACGACGGACAGCCCGAACACCGGGGAGCTGTTTTTT.

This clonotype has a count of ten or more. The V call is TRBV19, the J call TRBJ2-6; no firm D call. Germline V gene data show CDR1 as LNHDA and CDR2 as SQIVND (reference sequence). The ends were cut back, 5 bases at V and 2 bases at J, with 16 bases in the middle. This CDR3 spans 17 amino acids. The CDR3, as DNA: TGTGCCAGTAGTTTAGTGACCTCAGTAACTGGGGCCAACGTCCTGACTTTC. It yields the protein CASSLVTSVTGANVLTF.

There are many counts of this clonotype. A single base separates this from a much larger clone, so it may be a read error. In nucleotides, the CDR3 is TGTGCCAGCAGTCCCATACGGGGGGACTATGGCTACACCTTC. It yields the protein CASSPIRGDYGYTF. The rearrangement uses TRBV12-3 or TRBV12-4 and TRBJ1-2; perhaps TRBD1 as D (5 bases). Trimming left V 5 bases short and J 3 bases short, with 13 bases between. The CDR3 extends over 14 amino acids.

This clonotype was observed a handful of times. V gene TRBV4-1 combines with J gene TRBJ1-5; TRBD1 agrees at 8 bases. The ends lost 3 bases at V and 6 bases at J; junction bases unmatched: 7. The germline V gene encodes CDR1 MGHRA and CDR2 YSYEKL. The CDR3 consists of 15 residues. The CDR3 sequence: CASSQKRQGIQPQHF. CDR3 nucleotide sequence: TGCGCCAGCAGCCAGAAACGACAGGGGATTCAGCCCCAGCATTTT.

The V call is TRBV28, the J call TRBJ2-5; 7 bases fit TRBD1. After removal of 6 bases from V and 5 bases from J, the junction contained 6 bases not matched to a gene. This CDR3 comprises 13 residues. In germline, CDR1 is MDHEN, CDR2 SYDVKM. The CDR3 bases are TGTGCCAGCAGACGAGACAGGGTCGAGACCCAGTACTTC. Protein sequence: CASRRDRVETQYF.

Written as DNA, the CDR3 is TGTGCCAGCAGCCAAAAATTCAGGACACCCCTCCACTTT. This translates into CASSQKFRTPLHF. This chain connects TRBV3-1 to TRBJ1-6; D remains unclear. Germline V gene data show CDR1 as LGHDT and CDR2 as YNNKEL (reference sequence). The CDR3 has 13 amino acids. Between the trimmed V and J ends, which lost 2 bases and 11 bases, there was a span of 10 bases.

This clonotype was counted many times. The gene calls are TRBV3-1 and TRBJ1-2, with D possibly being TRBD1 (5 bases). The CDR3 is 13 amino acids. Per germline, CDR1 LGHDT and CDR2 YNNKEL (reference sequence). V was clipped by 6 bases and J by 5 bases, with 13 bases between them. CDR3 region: CASSPTDLYGYTF. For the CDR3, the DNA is TGTGCCAGCAGTCCGACAGACTTGTATGGCTACACCTTC.

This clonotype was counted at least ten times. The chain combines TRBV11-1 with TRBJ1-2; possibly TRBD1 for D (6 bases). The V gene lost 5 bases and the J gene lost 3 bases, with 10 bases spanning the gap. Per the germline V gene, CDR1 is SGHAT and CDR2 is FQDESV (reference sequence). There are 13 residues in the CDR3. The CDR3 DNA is TGTGCCAGCAGCCAGGGACAACACTATGGCTACACCTTC. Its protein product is CASSQGQHYGYTF.

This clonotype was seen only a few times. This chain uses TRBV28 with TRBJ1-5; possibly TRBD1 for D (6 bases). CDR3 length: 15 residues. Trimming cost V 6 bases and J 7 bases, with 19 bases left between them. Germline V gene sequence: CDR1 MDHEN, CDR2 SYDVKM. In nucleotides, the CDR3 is TGTGCCAGCAGGACTATCAGGGGAATTCGCCAGCCCCAGCATTTT. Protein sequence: CASRTIRGIRQPQHF.

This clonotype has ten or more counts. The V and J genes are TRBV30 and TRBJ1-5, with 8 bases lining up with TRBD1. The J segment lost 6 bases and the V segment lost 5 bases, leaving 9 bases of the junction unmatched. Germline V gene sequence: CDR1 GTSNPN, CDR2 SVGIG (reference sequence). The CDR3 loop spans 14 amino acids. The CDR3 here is CAWARTGRGQPQHF. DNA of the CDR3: TGTGCCTGGGCACGGACAGGGAGGGGTCAGCCCCAGCATTTT.

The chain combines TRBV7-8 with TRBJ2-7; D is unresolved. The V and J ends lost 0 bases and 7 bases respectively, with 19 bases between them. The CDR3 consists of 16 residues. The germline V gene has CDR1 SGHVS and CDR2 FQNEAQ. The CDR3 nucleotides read TGTGCCAGCAGCTTAGCCCCCCCGCCGGACCCCTGGGAGCAGTACTTC. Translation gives CASSLAPPPDPWEQYF.